This T cell receptor (beta chain) was sequenced for a study of T cells after yellow fever vaccination. MiXCR was run by TCRdb on the 5' RACE reads, yielding one entry per CDR3 protein. Of about 180,000 distinct CDR3 sequences detected, approximately 6.2% appear once; the ten largest clones hold roughly 3%. The CDR3 sequence is 15 residues long. With 5 bases clipped from V and 3 bases from J, the junction kept 6 bases outside the gene matches. Per germline, CDR1 SGHTA and CDR2 FQGNSA. The sample in question was CD4+ T cells sorted from PBMCs, obtained on the day of the first yellow fever vaccination. This TCR derives from a man aged 18-30 years who received the YFV17D yellow fever vaccine. The chain couples TRBV7-2 to TRBJ1-4; 7 bases map to TRBD1. The CDR3, as DNA: TGTGCCAGCAGCACCCGACAGGGTGCTAATGAAAAACTGTTTTTT. Protein: CASSTRQGANEKLFF.